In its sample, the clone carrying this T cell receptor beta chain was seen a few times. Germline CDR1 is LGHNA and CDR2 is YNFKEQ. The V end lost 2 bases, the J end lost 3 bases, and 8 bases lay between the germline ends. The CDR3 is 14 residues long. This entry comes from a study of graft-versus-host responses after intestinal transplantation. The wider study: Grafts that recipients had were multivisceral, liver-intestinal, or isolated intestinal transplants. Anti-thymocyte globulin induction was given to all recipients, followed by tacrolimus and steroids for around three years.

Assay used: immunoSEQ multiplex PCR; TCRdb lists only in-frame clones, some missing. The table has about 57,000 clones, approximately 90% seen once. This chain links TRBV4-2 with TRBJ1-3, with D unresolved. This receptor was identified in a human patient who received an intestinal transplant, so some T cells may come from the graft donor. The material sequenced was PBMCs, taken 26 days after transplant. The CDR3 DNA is TGTGCCAGCAGCCAACTCTTAGATGGAAACACCATATATTTT. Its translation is CASSQLLDGNTIYF.